This entry concerns a single TCR beta chain. This CDR3 region has 13 residues. V shed 0 bases and J shed 6 bases, with 7 bases lying between them. Germline CDR1 is LGHNA and CDR2 is YNFKEQ. The entry originates in a study of STAT5B mutations in CD4+ large granular lymphocyte leukemia. Profiled with immunoSEQ multiplex PCR; TCRdb holds only in-frame clones, not every one. The repertoire holds roughly 34,000 clones, around 80% seen once, with about 6.6% in the top ten. The rearrangement joins TRBV4-2 to TRBJ2-3; D uncertain. This sequence was found in a human donor in good health. Sequencing was performed on CD4+ T cells from blood buffy coats. Here the CDR3 DNA reads TGTGCCAGCAGCCAAGATAGTAGGGATACGCAGTATTTT. Protein: CASSQDSRDTQYF.